This T cell receptor (beta chain) stems from a study of CD8+CD57+ T cells in acquired aplastic anemia (dated by TCRdb to the late 2010s). Notes on the research overall: A mean of approximately 3 ug of DNA, ranging from roughly 0.18 to 30 ug, was extracted from sorted CD4+ and CD8+ cells. A CD8+CD57+ expansion meant a frequency higher than the mean frequency seen in healthy subjects. The research as a whole found: Patients and healthy controls showed no significant difference in CD8+ Simpson's diversity (P=0.060). Over 25 CD8+ CDR3 sequences were found in both patients and controls but appeared to be highly expressed in patients and within the immunodominant clones of the patients.

The germline V gene yields SGHRS for CDR1 and YFSETQ for CDR2. Cut back by 0 bases and 5 bases, the V and J ends lie 14 bases apart. The CDR3, from cysteine to phenylalanine, totals 16 residues. Solely the CDR3 DNA is kept, with 48 bases framed from the first base. Genomic DNA was used as template for profiling of TCR beta VDJ combinations and CDR3 sequences. TCR repertoire sequencing was run on an Illumina HiSeq 2000. The original pipeline was this. TRBV/TRBJ rearrangement plots, CDR3 size and DJ length profiles, and Simpson's diversity index were used to assess repertoires. The immunodominant clone was defined as the most abundant DNA sequence in deep sequencing data. CDR3 amino acid sequences were screened for sharing across subjects and were compared with published repertoires and the VDJdb database. The public reads were reprocessed in TCRdb via fastp at Q25 and MiXCR, keeping in-frame beta chains. When rows share a CDR3 protein, they turn into one entry using the most common DNA and genes. The authors' filters were not applied to this entry. The sample includes 310,000 or so distinct CDR3 sequences, with roughly 53% observed a single time. 1% to 1.5% of the sample is in the top ten clones.

Expansion of CD8+CD57+ cells had been shown by flow cytometry in the patients chosen for sequencing. Severe acquired aplastic anemia was diagnosed in all patients according to International Study of Aplastic Anemia and Agranulocytosis and Camitta criteria. At the time blood was sampled, none of the patients had received any therapy. In the study, sorted CD4+ and CD8+ blood T cells from patients with severe aplastic anemia and from healthy subjects underwent deep sequencing of TCR repertoires. Patients were enrolled in the USA under clinicaltrials.gov protocols 00001620, 01623167, 00001397, 00071045, 00081523 and 00961064. Ficoll-Paque density gradient centrifugation was used to isolate peripheral blood mononuclear cells. Before DNA extraction, CD4+ and CD8+ T cells were sorted with FACS or magnetic beads. A note on this clonotype: This clone's antigen is unknown. No much larger clone is present one base from it, and per-base qualities are unavailable.

The source material was sorted CD4+, CD8+, or CD8+CD57+ T cells (not recorded which) from PBMCs. This sequence originates from a human donor with aplastic anemia. The receptor chain draws on TRBV5-1 and TRBJ1-4; matching of 5 bases hints at TRBD1 as the D gene. The CDR3 sequence is CASSLAMQGGNEKLFF. The sequenced DNA is TGCGCCAGCAGCTTGGCCATGCAGGGTGGCAATGAAAAACTGTTTTTT.